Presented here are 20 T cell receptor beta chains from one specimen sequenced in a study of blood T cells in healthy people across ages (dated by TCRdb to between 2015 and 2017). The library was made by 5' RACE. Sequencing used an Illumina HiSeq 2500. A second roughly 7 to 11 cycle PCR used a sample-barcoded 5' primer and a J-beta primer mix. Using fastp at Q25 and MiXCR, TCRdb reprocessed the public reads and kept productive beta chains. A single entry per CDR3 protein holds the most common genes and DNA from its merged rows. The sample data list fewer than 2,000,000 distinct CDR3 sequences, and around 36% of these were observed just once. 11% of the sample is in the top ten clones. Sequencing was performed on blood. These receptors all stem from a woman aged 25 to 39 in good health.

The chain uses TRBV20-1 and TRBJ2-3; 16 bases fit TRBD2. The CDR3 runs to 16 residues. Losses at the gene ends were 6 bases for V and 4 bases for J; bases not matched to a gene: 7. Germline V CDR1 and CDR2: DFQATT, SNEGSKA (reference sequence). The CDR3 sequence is CSAQPGLAGGSDTQYF. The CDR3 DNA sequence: TGCAGTGCCCAACCGGGACTAGCGGGAGGGTCAGATACGCAGTATTTT.

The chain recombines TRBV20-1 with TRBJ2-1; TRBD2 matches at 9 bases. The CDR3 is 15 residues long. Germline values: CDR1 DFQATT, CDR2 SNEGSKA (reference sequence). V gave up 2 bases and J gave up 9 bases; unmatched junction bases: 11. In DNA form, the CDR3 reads TGCAGTGCTAGAATAGCGGGAGAGTATAACAGTGAGCAGTTCTTC. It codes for CSARIAGEYNSEQFF.

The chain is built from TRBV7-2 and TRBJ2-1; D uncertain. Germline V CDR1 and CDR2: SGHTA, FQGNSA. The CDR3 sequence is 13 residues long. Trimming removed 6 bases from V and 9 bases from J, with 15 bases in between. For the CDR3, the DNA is TGTGCCAGCAGTCTGATGGGTGTTGCTGAGCAGTTCTTC. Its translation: CASSLMGVAEQFF.

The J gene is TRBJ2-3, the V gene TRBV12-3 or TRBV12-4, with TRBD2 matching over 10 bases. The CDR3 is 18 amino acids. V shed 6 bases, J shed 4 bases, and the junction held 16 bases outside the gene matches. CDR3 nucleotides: TGTGCCAGCAGCGACTCCTTTTTGGCTAGCGGGAGTTCAGATACGCAGTATTTT. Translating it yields CASSDSFLASGSSDTQYF.

In DNA form, the CDR3 reads TGTGCCAGCAGCGTAGCTTCACAGGGACCTCAAGAGACCCAGTACTTC. Its translation: CASSVASQGPQETQYF. This chain connects TRBV9 to TRBJ2-5, with TRBD1 as a possible D gene (6 bases). V dropped 0 bases and J dropped 2 bases, with 14 bases sitting between them. CDR3 length equals 16 residues. CDR1 is SGDLS, CDR2 YYNGEE, per germline.

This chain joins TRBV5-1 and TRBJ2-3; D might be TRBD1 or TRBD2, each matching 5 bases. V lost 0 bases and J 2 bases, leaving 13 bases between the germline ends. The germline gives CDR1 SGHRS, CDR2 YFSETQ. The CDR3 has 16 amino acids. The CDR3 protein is CASSLAHWGNTDTQYF. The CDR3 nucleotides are TGCGCCAGCAGCTTGGCCCATTGGGGGAACACAGATACGCAGTATTTT.

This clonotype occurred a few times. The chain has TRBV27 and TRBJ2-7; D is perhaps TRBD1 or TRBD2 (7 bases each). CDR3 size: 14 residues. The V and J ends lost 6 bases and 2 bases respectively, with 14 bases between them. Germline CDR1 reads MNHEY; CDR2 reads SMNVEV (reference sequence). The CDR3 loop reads CASRYAGGAYEQYF. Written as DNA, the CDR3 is TGTGCCAGCAGATACGCAGGGGGGGCCTACGAGCAGTACTTC.

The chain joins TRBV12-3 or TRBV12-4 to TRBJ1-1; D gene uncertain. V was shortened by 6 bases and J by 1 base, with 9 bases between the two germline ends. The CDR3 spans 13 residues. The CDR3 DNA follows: TGTGCCAGCAGACAGATTCCGAACACTGAAGCTTTCTTT. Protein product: CASRQIPNTEAFF.

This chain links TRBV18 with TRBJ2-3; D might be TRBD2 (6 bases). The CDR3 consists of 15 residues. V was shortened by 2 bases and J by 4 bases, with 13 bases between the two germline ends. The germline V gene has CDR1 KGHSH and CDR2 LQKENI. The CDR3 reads CASSPTTVAADTQYF. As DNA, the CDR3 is TGTGCCAGCTCACCAACCACCGTAGCGGCAGATACGCAGTATTTT.

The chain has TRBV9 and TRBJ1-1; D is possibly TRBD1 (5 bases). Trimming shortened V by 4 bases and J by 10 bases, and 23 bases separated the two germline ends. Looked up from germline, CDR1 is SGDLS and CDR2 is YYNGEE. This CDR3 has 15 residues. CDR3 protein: CASSLGVVPESGAFF. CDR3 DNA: TGTGCCAGCAGCCTAGGGGTGGTACCGGAGTCCGGAGCTTTCTTT. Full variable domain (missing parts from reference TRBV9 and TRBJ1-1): DSGVTQTPKHLITATGQRVTLRCSPRSGDLSVYWYQQSLDQGLQFLIQYYNGEERAKGNILERFSAQQFPDLHSELNLSSLELGDSALYFCASSLGVVPESGAFFGQGTRLTVV.

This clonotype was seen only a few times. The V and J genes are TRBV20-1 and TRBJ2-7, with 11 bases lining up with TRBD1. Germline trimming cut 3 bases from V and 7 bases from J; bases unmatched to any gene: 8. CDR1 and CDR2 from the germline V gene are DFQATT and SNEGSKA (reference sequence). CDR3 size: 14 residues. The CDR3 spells CSASLGQGVGEQYF. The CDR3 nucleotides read TGCAGTGCTAGCCTGGGACAGGGGGTTGGAGAGCAGTACTTC.

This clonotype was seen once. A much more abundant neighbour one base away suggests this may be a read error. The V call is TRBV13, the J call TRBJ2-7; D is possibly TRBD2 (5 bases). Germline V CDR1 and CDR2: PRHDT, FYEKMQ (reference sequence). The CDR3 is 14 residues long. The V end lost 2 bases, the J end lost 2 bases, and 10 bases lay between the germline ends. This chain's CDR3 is CASSLRGFPYEQYF. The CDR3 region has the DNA TGTGCCAGCAGCTTAAGAGGGTTTCCCTACGAGCAGTACTTC. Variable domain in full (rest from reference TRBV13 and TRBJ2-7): AAGVIQSPRHLIKEKRETATLKCYPIPRHDTVYWYQQGPGQDPQFLISFYEKMQSDKGSIPDRFSAQQFSDYHSELNMSSLELGDSALYFCASSLRGFPYEQYFGPGTRLTVT.

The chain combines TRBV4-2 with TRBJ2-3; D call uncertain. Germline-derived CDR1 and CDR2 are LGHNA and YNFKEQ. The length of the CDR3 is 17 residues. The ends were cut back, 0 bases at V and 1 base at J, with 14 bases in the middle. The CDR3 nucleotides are TGTGCCAGCAGCCAAGATCTGGCGACAAGAGGCACAGATACGCAGTATTTT. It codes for CASSQDLATRGTDTQYF.

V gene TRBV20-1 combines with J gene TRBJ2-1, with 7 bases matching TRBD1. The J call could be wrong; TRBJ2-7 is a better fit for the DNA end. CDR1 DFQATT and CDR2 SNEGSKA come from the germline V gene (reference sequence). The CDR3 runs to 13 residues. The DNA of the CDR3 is TGCAGTGCCGCAGGGGGTAATCCCTACGAGCAGTACTTC. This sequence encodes CSAAGGNPYEQYF.

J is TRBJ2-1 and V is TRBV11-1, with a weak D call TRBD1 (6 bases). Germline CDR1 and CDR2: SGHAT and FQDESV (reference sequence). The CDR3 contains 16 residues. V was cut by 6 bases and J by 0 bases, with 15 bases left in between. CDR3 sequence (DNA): TGTGCCAGCAGTAGACAGGTGAAAAGCTCCTACAATGAGCAGTTCTTC. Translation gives CASSRQVKSSYNEQFF. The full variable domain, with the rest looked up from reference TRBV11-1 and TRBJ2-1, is EAEVAQSPRYKITEKSQAVAFWCDPISGHATLYWYRQILGQGPELLVQFQDESVVDDSQLPKDRFSAERLKGVDSTLKIQPAELGDSAMYLCASSRQVKSSYNEQFFGPGTRLTVL.

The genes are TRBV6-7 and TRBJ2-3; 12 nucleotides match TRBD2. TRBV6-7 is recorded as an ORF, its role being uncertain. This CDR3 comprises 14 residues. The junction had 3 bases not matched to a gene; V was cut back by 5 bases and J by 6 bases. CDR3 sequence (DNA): TGTGCCAGCAGTGTAACTAGCGGGGGGGATACGCAGTATTTT. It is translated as CASSVTSGGDTQYF.

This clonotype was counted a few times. The CDR3 loop reads CASSLNGGLDTQYF. The CDR3 DNA follows: TGTGCCAGCAGCTTAAACGGCGGGTTGGATACGCAGTATTTT. The rearrangement uses TRBV7-7 and TRBJ2-3; maybe TRBD2 (5 bases). This CDR3 region has 14 residues. The ends were cut back, 2 bases at V and 6 bases at J, with 12 bases in the middle. The V gene's germline CDR1 is SSHAT and CDR2 FNYEAQ (reference sequence).

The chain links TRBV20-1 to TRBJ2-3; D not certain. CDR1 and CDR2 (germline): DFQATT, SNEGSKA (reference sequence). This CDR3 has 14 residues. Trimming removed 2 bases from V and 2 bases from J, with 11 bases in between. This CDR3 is CSARIALDTDTQYF. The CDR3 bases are TGCAGTGCTAGAATAGCTTTAGACACAGATACGCAGTATTTT.

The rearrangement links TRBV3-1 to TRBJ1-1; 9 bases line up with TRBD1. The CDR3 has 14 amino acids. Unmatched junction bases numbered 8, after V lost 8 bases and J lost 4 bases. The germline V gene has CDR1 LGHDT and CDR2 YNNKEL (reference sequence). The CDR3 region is CASGTQTGGTEAFF. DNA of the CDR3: TGTGCCAGCGGCACTCAGACAGGGGGCACTGAAGCTTTCTTT.

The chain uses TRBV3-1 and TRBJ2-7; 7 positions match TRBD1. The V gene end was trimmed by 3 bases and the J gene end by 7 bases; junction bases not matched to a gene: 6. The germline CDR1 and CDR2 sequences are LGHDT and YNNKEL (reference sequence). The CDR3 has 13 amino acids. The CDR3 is CASSHRQGPEQYF. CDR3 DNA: TGTGCCAGCAGCCATAGACAGGGTCCAGAGCAGTACTTC.